This T cell receptor (beta chain) was captured in a study of T cell repertoires in cytomegalovirus infection. From germline, CDR1 is SNHLY and CDR2 FYNNEI. The CDR3 covers 14 residues. Trimming shortened V by 1 base and J by 9 bases, and 15 bases separated the two germline ends. This clonotype was picked up a small number of times. TCRdb re-derived calls from the reads in MiXCR, one entry per CDR3 protein. The data contain 200,000 to 300,000 distinct CDR3 sequences, roughly 15% of them singletons. The material sequenced was PBMCs. This TCR came from a human donor in good health (CMV status not recorded). Some clones in this sample may be carry-over from other donors' samples. The V call is TRBV2, the J call TRBJ1-1; D is uncertain. The CDR3 DNA reads TGTGCCAGCAGTGAAGTGCCCTCGGACGCAAAAGCTTTCTTT. Its protein product is CASSEVPSDAKAFF.